Presented here are 10 T cell receptor beta chains from one specimen sequenced in a study of blood T cell repertoires in COVID-19. Profiled with immunoSEQ multiplex PCR; TCRdb holds only in-frame clones, not every one. The table has over 150,000 clones, just under 85% seen once. The specimen sequenced was peripheral blood. Receptors originate from a woman aged 55 to 70 with acute or convalescent COVID-19.

V is TRBV11-2 and J is TRBJ2-7; tentatively, D is TRBD1 (5 bases). The germline V and J ends were trimmed by 5 bases and 3 bases, with 14 bases remaining between them. CDR3 length: 14 amino acids. Germline assignment: CDR1 SGHAT and CDR2 FQNNGV. The CDR3 DNA reads as TGTGCCAGCAGCCCTTCCCCAGGGATCTACGAGCAGTACTTC. This translates into CASSPSPGIYEQYF.

Notes on this clone: Other DNA sequences in this specimen translate into the identical CDR3. The chain joins TRBV6-6 to TRBJ1-2; 7 positions match TRBD1. Germline V gene lookup returns CDR1 MNHNY and CDR2 SVGAGI (reference sequence). The CDR3 covers 13 residues. The trim removed 5 bases at V and 5 bases at J, leaving 5 bases unmatched. The chain's CDR3 is CASSPTGDYGYTF. The CDR3, as DNA: TGTGCCAGCAGTCCTACAGGGGATTATGGCTACACCTTC.

J is TRBJ1-1 and V is TRBV5-1; TRBD1 agrees at 9 bases. The germline gives CDR1 SGHRS, CDR2 YFSETQ. The CDR3 is 15 residues long. V trimming: 4 bases; J trimming: 5 bases; junction bases outside the gene matches: 9. CDR3 loop: CASSPGTGSGTEAFF. As DNA, the CDR3 is TGCGCCAGCAGCCCCGGGACAGGGTCAGGGACTGAAGCTTTCTTT.

This chain uses TRBV19 with TRBJ2-1; TRBD2 aligns across 13 bases. J lost 5 bases, V lost 0 bases, and 4 bases had no gene match. Looked up from germline, CDR1 is LNHDA and CDR2 is SQIVND (reference sequence). CDR3 length: 17 residues. In DNA, the CDR3 is TGTGCCAGTAGTATAGATGAGGGACTAGCGGGAAACAATGAGCAGTTCTTC. Translating it yields CASSIDEGLAGNNEQFF.

The chain employs TRBV28 and TRBJ2-7; the match to TRBD2 covers 7 bases. This CDR3 contains 14 residues. J gave up 0 bases and V 6 bases, and 5 bases lay outside the gene matches. CDR1 is MDHEN, CDR2 SYDVKM, per germline. This CDR3 reads CASRSGGGSYEQYF. The CDR3 DNA follows: TGTGCCAGCAGGTCTGGGGGGGGCTCCTACGAGCAGTACTTC.

This clone was found a few times. The rearrangement joins TRBV7-9 to TRBJ1-3; 8 bases fit TRBD1. Germline V gives CDR1 SEHNR, CDR2 FQNEAQ (reference sequence). V was clipped by 3 bases and J by 4 bases; unmatched bases: 2. The CDR3 covers 14 residues. CDR3 region: CASSLWTGGNTIYF. The DNA for the CDR3 is TGTGCCAGCAGCTTGTGGACAGGGGGAAACACCATATATTTT.

The chain links TRBV10-2 to TRBJ1-1; TRBD1 might be the D (5 bases). The germline V gene encodes CDR1 WSHSY and CDR2 SAAADI. Trimming left V 1 base short and J 1 base short, with 7 bases between. The CDR3 runs 14 residues. The CDR3 DNA sequence: TGCGCCAGCAGTGAGTGGCAGGGGAACACTGAAGCTTTCTTT. Translation gives CASSEWQGNTEAFF.

The chain joins TRBV7-9 to TRBJ1-1; TRBD1 might be the D (5 bases). This CDR3 is built from 13 residues. V was pared by 3 bases and J by 4 bases, with 9 bases between. Germline V gene data show CDR1 as SEHNR and CDR2 as FQNEAQ (reference sequence). The CDR3, as DNA: TGTGCCAGCAGCTTTCCCAGGGTCACTGAAGCTTTCTTT. This encodes CASSFPRVTEAFF.

V gene TRBV7-3 combines with J gene TRBJ2-1; 7 nucleotides line up with TRBD1. CDR1 and CDR2 from the germline V gene are SGHTA and FQGTGA. V gave up 4 bases and J gave up 10 bases; unmatched junction bases: 7. This CDR3 region has 13 residues. Written as DNA, the CDR3 is TGTGCCAGCAGCTCAGACAGGGAAGGGGAGCAGTTCTTC. This encodes CASSSDREGEQFF. Supplemented by reference TRBV7-3 and TRBJ2-1, the full variable domain reads GAGVSQTPSNKVTEKGKYVELRCDPISGHTALYWYRQSLGQGPEFLIYFQGTGAADDSGLPNDRFFAVRPEGSVSTLKIQRTERGDSAVYLCASSSDREGEQFFGPGTRLTVL.

The sample holds a few counts of this clone. The rearrangement uses TRBV9 and TRBJ1-6; D uncertain. The germline CDR1 and CDR2 sequences are SGDLS and YYNGEE. The V and J ends lost 2 bases and 7 bases respectively, with 7 bases between them. The CDR3 totals 13 residues. This chain's CDR3 is CASSVSENSPLHF. The DNA of the CDR3 is TGTGCCAGCAGCGTTTCAGAAAATTCACCCCTCCACTTT. Supplemented by reference TRBV9 and TRBJ1-6, the full variable domain reads DSGVTQTPKHLITATGQRVTLRCSPRSGDLSVYWYQQSLDQGLQFLIQYYNGEERAKGNILERFSAQQFPDLHSELNLSSLELGDSALYFCASSVSENSPLHFGNGTRLTVT.